The 25 T cell receptor beta chains in this list originate from one sample, sequenced in a study of patients and donors after allogeneic stem cell transplantation. TCRdb reanalysed the RT-PCR reads using MiXCR and keeps one entry per CDR3 protein. The sample consists of fewer than 30,000 distinct CDR3 sequences, roughly two fifths of them appearing once. The sequencing sample was made of blood, either unsorted or a sorted T cell fraction (not recorded which). Receptor source: a human donor who was either an allogeneic HSCT recipient or a stem cell or donor lymphocyte infusion donor (not recorded which). It is not recorded whose cells these are; they may come from a transplant donor.

The V and J genes are TRBV5-5 and TRBJ1-1; D not resolved. The CDR3 is made up of 15 amino acids. CDR1 is SGHKS and CDR2 is YYEKEE in the germline V gene (reference sequence). V lost 0 bases and J lost 3, with 12 bases in between. CDR3 amino acids: CASSLVPPDYTEAFF. The DNA for the CDR3 is TGTGCCAGCAGCTTGGTCCCGCCGGATTACACTGAAGCTTTCTTT.

This clonotype appeared a few times. V gene TRBV12-5 combines with J gene TRBJ1-6; D is uncertain. Trimming took 5 bases from V and 0 from J, leaving 11 bases between them. Germline CDR1 reads LGHNT; CDR2 reads FRNRAP. The CDR3 length is 16 residues. The CDR3 DNA sequence: TGTGCTAGTGGTCCTGACCCCTTCTCCTATAATTCACCCCTCCACTTT. It encodes CASGPDPFSYNSPLHF.

This chain uses TRBV6-5 with TRBJ1-2; 10 nucleotides agree with TRBD1. This CDR3 has 15 amino acids. V dropped 6 bases and J dropped 1; count of bases not matched to a gene: 5. Germline CDR1 is MNHEY and CDR2 is SVGAGI. In nucleotides, the CDR3 is TGTGCCAGCAGAGCGACAGGGGGCCATAACTATGGCTACACCTTC. Encoded protein: CASRATGGHNYGYTF.

The chain links TRBV7-9 to TRBJ1-4, with D possibly TRBD1 on 6 matching bases. CDR1 and CDR2 from the germline V gene are SEHNR and FQNEAQ (reference sequence). V lost 8 bases, J lost 3 bases, and 10 bases lay in between. The CDR3 is made up of 13 amino acids. As DNA, the CDR3 is TGTGCCAGCCGGGGGCAGCCTAATGAAAAACTGTTTTTT. This gives the protein CASRGQPNEKLFF.

This clonotype was recorded many times. This chain connects TRBV5-6 to TRBJ2-3; 8 bases line up with TRBD1. Germline CDR1 is SGHDT and CDR2 is YYEEEE. J lost 2 bases, V lost 3 bases, and 8 bases had no gene match. This CDR3 region has 16 residues. The CDR3 DNA reads TGTGCCAGCAGCTGGGGGACAGGAGGTTACACAGATACGCAGTATTTT. Its protein is CASSWGTGGYTDTQYF.

Written as DNA, the CDR3 is TGTGCCAGCAGCTTAGATCGAGGGACACCCCTCCACTTT. Its protein product is CASSLDRGTPLHF. The chain links TRBV11-2 to TRBJ1-6; D gene uncertain. Per the germline V gene, CDR1 is SGHAT and CDR2 is FQNNGV. The CDR3 is made up of 13 amino acids. The V gene lost 0 bases and the J gene lost 11 bases, with 8 bases spanning the gap.

This chain connects TRBV5-1 to TRBJ2-3; no clear D gene. CDR3 length: 17 residues. Trimming shortened V by 0 bases and J by 3 bases, and 17 bases separated the two germline ends. The germline gives CDR1 SGHRS, CDR2 YFSETQ. The DNA for the CDR3 is TGCGCCAGCAGCTTGGCCTTCCGCCACCCCCGGACAGATACGCAGTATTTT. Its protein product is CASSLAFRHPRTDTQYF.

This clonotype occurred many times. V and J are TRBV5-1 and TRBJ1-1, with 8 bases lining up with TRBD1. The CDR3 consists of 13 residues. Losses at the gene ends were 1 base for V and 5 bases for J; bases not matched to a gene: 1. CDR1 is SGHRS, CDR2 YFSETQ, per germline. Written as DNA, the CDR3 is TGCGCCAGCAGCTTGTACAGGGGGACTGAAGCTTTCTTT. Protein sequence: CASSLYRGTEAFF.

The gene calls are TRBV4-1 and TRBJ1-5; D not resolved. CDR1 and CDR2 from the germline V gene are MGHRA and YSYEKL. The CDR3 runs 16 residues. Trimming shortened V by 0 bases and J by 3 bases, and 12 bases separated the two germline ends. The CDR3, as DNA: TGCGCCAGCAGCCAAGACCCCCCCAGCTACAATCAGCCCCAGCATTTT. This encodes CASSQDPPSYNQPQHF.

This chain links TRBV29-1 with TRBJ2-7, with D possibly being TRBD1 or TRBD2 (6 bases each). This CDR3 has 12 amino acids. Germline V gives CDR1 SQVTM, CDR2 ANQGSEA. Trimming stripped 5 bases from V and 6 bases from J, with 14 bases between. The DNA for the CDR3 is TGCAGCGTTTCTGTCAGGGGAGGCGAGCAGTACTTC. Protein: CSVSVRGGEQYF.

This clonotype has a single count. The chain is built from TRBV20-1 and TRBJ2-1; D is unresolved. CDR1 is DFQATT and CDR2 is SNEGSKA in the germline V gene (reference sequence). The CDR3 spans 16 residues. The V gene lost 3 bases and the J gene lost 3 bases, with 18 bases spanning the gap. The CDR3 DNA sequence: TGCAGTGCTAGTTTGTTCCTTCAGTTGGACTACAATGAGCAGTTCTTC. Its translation is CSASLFLQLDYNEQFF.

The genes are TRBV5-1 and TRBJ2-3; 8 positions agree with TRBD2. The CDR3 loop spans 16 amino acids. Germline lookup yields CDR1 SGHRS and CDR2 YFSETQ. Losses at the gene ends were 4 bases for V and 0 bases for J; bases not matched to a gene: 7. The CDR3 DNA reads TGCGCCAGCAGCCCCGGACTAGCATGGAGCACAGATACGCAGTATTTT. Translated: CASSPGLAWSTDTQYF.

V usage is TRBV4-2 and J usage is TRBJ2-6; tentatively, D is TRBD1 or TRBD2 (5 bases each). The CDR3 consists of 17 residues. The V gene lost 3 bases and the J gene lost 0 bases, with 12 bases spanning the gap. Germline V gene data show CDR1 as LGHNA and CDR2 as YNFKEQ. CDR3 nucleotide sequence: TGTGCCAGCAGCCAGGTGGGACGGACCTCTGGGGCCAACGTCCTGACTTTC. This sequence encodes CASSQVGRTSGANVLTF.

CDR3 loop: CASSDRRGANNEQFF. In DNA form, the CDR3 reads TGTGCCAGCAGTGACCGGCGGGGGGCGAACAATGAGCAGTTCTTC. The chain carries TRBV2 and TRBJ2-1; the match to TRBD2 covers 8 bases. Trimming at V came to 3 bases and at J to 5 bases, leaving 6 bases not matched to a gene. The CDR3 sequence is 15 residues long. Germline V gives CDR1 SNHLY, CDR2 FYNNEI.

This CDR3 reads CAIRTSTDTQYF. CDR3 DNA sequence: TGTGCCATCAGGACTAGCACAGATACGCAGTATTTT. The chain employs TRBV10-3 and TRBJ2-3; D is uncertain. The ends were cut back, 6 bases at V and 0 bases at J, with 4 bases in the middle. The CDR3 sequence is 12 residues long. Germline V lookup: CDR1 ENHRY, CDR2 SYGVKD.

The chain recombines TRBV20-1 with TRBJ2-1; 11 nucleotides line up with TRBD2. The length of the CDR3 is 16 residues. Unmatched junction bases numbered 12, after V lost 5 bases and J lost 6 bases. Germline CDR1 and CDR2: DFQATT and SNEGSKA (reference sequence). The chain's CDR3 is CSAFGPTSGSGNEQFF. CDR3 sequence (DNA): TGCAGTGCTTTCGGACCTACTAGCGGGAGCGGCAATGAGCAGTTCTTC.

This chain uses TRBV12-3 or TRBV12-4 with TRBJ2-1, with D hard to call. There are 14 residues in the CDR3. The ends were cut back, 6 bases at V and 7 bases at J, with 16 bases in the middle. The CDR3 spells CASSFPPQRNEQFF. The CDR3 DNA is TGTGCCAGCAGCTTCCCACCGCAGAGGAATGAGCAGTTCTTC.

This clonotype has a handful of counts. The gene calls are TRBV5-1 and TRBJ2-7; D might be TRBD2 (6 bases). The length of the CDR3 is 15 residues. V was clipped by 0 bases and J by 5 bases, with 15 bases between them. From germline, CDR1 is SGHRS and CDR2 YFSETQ. The DNA of the CDR3 is TGCGCCAGCAGCTTGGGCGCCGGCCGGGGGAACGAGCAGTACTTC. Protein product: CASSLGAGRGNEQYF.

The chain uses TRBV20-1 and TRBJ2-7; 11 bases agree with TRBD1. Per germline, CDR1 DFQATT and CDR2 SNEGSKA (reference sequence). The CDR3 has 15 amino acids. V was clipped by 1 base and J by 2 bases; unmatched bases: 4. For the CDR3, the DNA is TGCAGTGCTAGAGTAGGGACAGGGGGGGCCTACGAGCAGTACTTC. Protein sequence: CSARVGTGGAYEQYF.

This clonotype showed up many times. The rearrangement links TRBV20-1 to TRBJ1-5; D uncertain. Deletions cut 6 bases from V and 5 bases from J, with 17 bases between. Germline V lookup: CDR1 DFQATT, CDR2 SNEGSKA (reference sequence). The CDR3 has 14 amino acids. CDR3 region: CSAARAPGHQPQHF. The CDR3 DNA reads as TGCAGTGCGGCCCGGGCACCCGGCCATCAGCCCCAGCATTTT.

The chain combines TRBV7-9 with TRBJ2-5; D is unclear. CDR3 length: 14 amino acids. Deletions cut 0 bases from V and 3 bases from J, with 8 bases between. Germline V gives CDR1 SEHNR, CDR2 FQNEAQ (reference sequence). CDR3 coding DNA: TGTGCCAGCAGCTTAGCTTCGGCAGAAGAGACCCAGTACTTC. Translation gives CASSLASAEETQYF.

This clonotype was recorded a few times. The chain is built from TRBV9 and TRBJ1-1; possibly TRBD1 for D (5 bases). V gave up 3 bases and J gave up 7 bases, with 13 bases separating them. This CDR3 region has 13 residues. CDR1 SGDLS and CDR2 YYNGEE come from the germline V gene. CDR3 in amino acids: CASSGDLLGEAFF. The DNA of the CDR3 is TGTGCCAGCAGCGGGGACCTACTGGGTGAAGCTTTCTTT.

The table lists this clonotype with a few counts. The CDR3 nucleotides are TGTGCCAGCAGCTTAGCGGCAGGGGATCAGCCCCAGCATTTT. Translation gives CASSLAAGDQPQHF. This rearrangement joins TRBV7-9 to TRBJ1-5, with D tentatively TRBD1 (6 bases). CDR1 and CDR2 (germline): SEHNR, FQNEAQ (reference sequence). There are 14 residues in the CDR3. The V end was cut by 0 bases, the J end by 5 bases, with 8 bases between.

The chain is built from TRBV7-9 and TRBJ1-1; 7 nucleotides line up with TRBD1. In germline, CDR1 is SEHNR, CDR2 FQNEAQ (reference sequence). The CDR3 runs to 13 residues. Trimming took 4 bases from V and 5 from J; bases not matched to a gene: 4. The CDR3 nucleotides are TGTGCCAGCAGCTGGCAGGGGGTAACTGAAGCTTTCTTT. Its translation is CASSWQGVTEAFF.

This clonotype was seen a handful of times. The rearrangement joins TRBV12-3 or TRBV12-4 to TRBJ2-1; D is undetermined. Trimming took off 3 bases at V and 0 bases at J, with 6 bases between the two ends. The CDR3 loop spans 14 amino acids. In DNA, the CDR3 is TGTGCCAGCAGTTTTTCCCGCTCCTACAATGAGCAGTTCTTC. It is translated as CASSFSRSYNEQFF.